This T cell receptor (beta chain) derives from a study of blood T cell repertoires in COVID-19. About the study: The United States, Italy and Spain provided the acute and convalescent COVID-19 samples. PBMCs, B-cell-depleted T cells, or T cells provided the cDNA or gDNA that made up the material.

Original methodology: Amplification with reference gene primers provided the estimates of nucleated cell counts. Sequenced by immunoSEQ multiplex PCR; TCRdb stores in-frame clones only, minus some. From that table come the V and J calls and clone size; the DNA was used to work out D and trimming. The sample yields approximately 300,000 clones, more than 70% seen once. Trimming removed 6 bases at V and 3 bases at J, with 18 bases between. The CDR3 length is 15 residues. CDR1 MNHEY and CDR2 SVGAGI come from the germline V gene. The V and J genes are TRBV6-5 and TRBJ2-7, with a possible D match to TRBD1 (7 bases). Sequenced: peripheral blood. The sequence derives from a man aged 18-30 years who had recovered from COVID-19. The CDR3 DNA sequence: TGTGCCAGCAGCCAAGGGGGCGGGAAGGGCTACGAGCAGTACTTC. Residues: CASSQGGGKGYEQYF.